Reported below is one TCR beta chain. Its antigen remains unknown. TCRdb ran MiXCR on the 5' RACE reads and lists one entry per CDR3 protein. This table has 250,000 or so distinct CDR3 sequences, 5.5% to 7% appearing once. The data are from a study of identical twins. Whole-study results and caveats: Surplus twin overlap in beta out-of-frame sequences was less pronounced. Recombination models fit unrelated individuals' TCR alpha sharing but underestimated twins'. Findings depended on cross-sectional statistics rather than tracking the same donors.

The length of the CDR3 is 16 residues. With 0 bases removed from V and 7 bases from J, the gap between germline ends came to 16 bases. Germline values: CDR1 LNHNV, CDR2 YYDKDF (reference sequence). Healthy Caucasians, and only they, were the donors. This sample also appeared in a second study, on yellow fever vaccine responses in identical twins.

The source is a woman under 30 in good health. Material for sequencing was memory (CD45RO+) T cells sorted from blood. The J gene is TRBJ2-1, the V gene TRBV15; weak D call: TRBD2 (7 bases). The CDR3 DNA reads as TGTGCCACCAGCAGAGAGGCGGGAGCCACAGGGAATGAGCAGTTCTTC. Amino acid sequence: CATSREAGATGNEQFF.